Each of the 11 T cell receptor beta chains below was sequenced from the same sample in a study of blood T cell repertoires in COVID-19. Profiled with immunoSEQ multiplex PCR; TCRdb holds only in-frame clones, not every one. The sample has about 70,000 clones, 80% seen once. Sequenced sample: peripheral blood. These receptors all come from a man in his 70s who had recovered from COVID-19.

This clone showed up just a few times. The V gene is TRBV3-1 (or the pseudogene TRBV3-2), the J gene TRBJ1-6; 10 nucleotides match TRBD1. The CDR3 totals 14 residues. J was trimmed by 7 bases and V by 4 bases; bases with no gene match: 1. Germline CDR1 is LGHDT and CDR2 is YNNKEL (reference sequence). CDR3 residues: CASSPDRGNSPLHF. CDR3 coding DNA: TGTGCCAGCAGCCCGGACAGGGGGAATTCACCCCTCCACTTT.

This clone was observed a few times. This CDR3 is CASSPRGTDFYGYTF. The CDR3 nucleotides read TGTGCCAGCAGCCCCCGAGGGACAGACTTCTATGGCTACACCTTC. V usage is TRBV7-6 and J usage is TRBJ1-2; 7 bases are a match to TRBD1. V lost 5 bases to trimming and J lost 4 bases; unmatched junction nucleotides: 10. From germline, CDR1 is SGHVS and CDR2 FNYEAQ. CDR3 size: 15 residues.

The CDR3 DNA reads as TGTGCCAGCAGCGTCTCCGGGACAAGGAACACCGGGGAGCTGTTTTTT. It codes for CASSVSGTRNTGELFF. The chain links TRBV9 to TRBJ2-2; D perhaps matches TRBD1 (6 bases). V was shortened by 2 bases and J by 1 base, with 12 bases between the two germline ends. The CDR3 has 16 amino acids. Germline values: CDR1 SGDLS, CDR2 YYNGEE.

V and J are TRBV6-5 and TRBJ1-1, with D perhaps matching TRBD1 (5 bases). The length of the CDR3 is 15 residues. Germline V CDR1 and CDR2: MNHEY, SVGAGI. Trimming pared 8 bases from V and 0 bases from J, leaving 16 bases between. Here the CDR3 reads CASGNWGSLNTEAFF. In nucleotides, the CDR3 is TGTGCCAGCGGAAATTGGGGCAGTTTGAACACTGAAGCTTTCTTT.

This clone appeared a few times. The genes are TRBV19 and TRBJ2-6; D is possibly TRBD1 (6 bases). The CDR3 contains 15 residues. The germline V gene has CDR1 LNHDA and CDR2 SQIVND (reference sequence). The V and J ends lost 5 bases and 2 bases respectively, with 10 bases between them. The CDR3 DNA reads as TGTGCCAGTAGTTCTACAGGGACTGGGGCCAACGTCCTGACTTTC. Translated, it gives CASSSTGTGANVLTF.

The rearrangement uses TRBV6-5 and TRBJ2-7, with D perhaps TRBD2 (6 bases). Germline V gene lookup returns CDR1 MNHEY and CDR2 SVGAGI. This CDR3 is 15 amino acids long. V gave up 5 bases and J gave up 5 bases, with 19 bases separating them. The CDR3 region has the DNA TGTGCCAGCAGTCTTATTGGCGGGAATCGGGACGAGCAGTACTTC. Its translation: CASSLIGGNRDEQYF.

This clone was counted a few times. The chain employs TRBV5-4 and TRBJ1-3, with 7 bases matching TRBD1. The V gene's germline CDR1 is SGHNT and CDR2 YYREEE (reference sequence). There are 15 residues in the CDR3. V was pared by 4 bases and J by 4 bases, with 8 bases of the junction left unmatched. The CDR3 loop is CASSRGGTAGNTIYF. As DNA, the CDR3 is TGTGCCAGCAGCCGTGGTGGGACAGCCGGAAACACCATATATTTT.

J is TRBJ2-5 and V is TRBV24-1; maybe TRBD1 (7 bases). Germline CDR1 is KGHDR and CDR2 is SFDVKD. This CDR3 contains 15 residues. With 5 bases removed from V and 4 bases from J, the gap between germline ends came to 16 bases. This CDR3 is CATSGGNRGGETQYF. CDR3 DNA sequence: TGTGCCACCAGTGGGGGCAACAGGGGAGGAGAGACCCAGTACTTC.

This chain connects TRBV6-2 or TRBV6-3 to TRBJ1-6; perhaps TRBD1 as D (6 bases). CDR1 and CDR2 (germline): MNHEY, SVGEGT. Trimming took off 5 bases at V and 12 bases at J, with 17 bases between the two ends. The length of the CDR3 is 14 residues. The CDR3 here is CASSRTESYLPLHF. The CDR3 region has the DNA TGTGCCAGCAGTCGGACAGAGTCGTACCTACCCCTCCACTTT.

This chain links TRBV5-1 with TRBJ2-1, with a possible D match to TRBD2 (5 bases). Germline values: CDR1 SGHRS, CDR2 YFSETQ. CDR3 length equals 15 residues. Trimming removed 2 bases at V and 4 bases at J, with 13 bases between. The CDR3 region has the DNA TGCGCCAGCAGCTTTGAACAGCTAGCATACAATGAGCAGTTCTTC. This sequence encodes CASSFEQLAYNEQFF.

This clone was detected only once. The genes are TRBV6-5 and TRBJ1-5, with a weak D call TRBD1 (6 bases). The V end was cut by 5 bases, the J end by 5 bases, with 16 bases between. This CDR3 comprises 15 residues. Germline V gives CDR1 MNHEY, CDR2 SVGAGI. CDR3 DNA: TGTGCCAGCAGTCCCCAACAGGGTTCCCATCAGCCCCAGCATTTT. Translation: CASSPQQGSHQPQHF.